This T cell receptor beta chain comes out of a study of blood T cell repertoires in COVID-19. Overall study context: Acute and convalescent COVID-19 samples came from the United States, Italy and Spain. In each case, the material was cDNA or gDNA derived from T cells, B-cell-depleted T cells, or PBMCs.

This clone is labeled as large. In the authors' methods: Estimation of nucleated cell counts relied on the amplification of reference gene primers. Assay: immunoSEQ multiplex PCR; the TCRdb copy retains only in-frame clones and omits some. V, J and clone size derive from that table, while D and trimming were established from the DNA sequence. The sample comprises about 96,000 clones, roughly 75% of which are singletons, and 8.7% rests with the top ten. Source material: peripheral blood. The receptor was isolated from a man aged 50 or older who had recovered from COVID-19.

This CDR3 is CASSQDRQAHGYTF. The CDR3 DNA sequence: TGTGCCAGCAGCCAAGATAGGCAGGCCCATGGCTACACCTTC. V and J are TRBV3-1 (or the pseudogene TRBV3-2) and TRBJ1-2; D gene ambiguous. The CDR3 consists of 14 residues. Germline V gene lookup returns CDR1 LGHDT and CDR2 YNNKEL (reference sequence). V was clipped by 0 bases and J by 6 bases, with 11 bases between them.